This TCR beta chain was identified during a study of shared clonotypes between healthy human individuals. CDR1 is MDHEN, CDR2 SYDVKM, per germline. The CDR3 consists of 11 residues. V trimming: 6 bases; J trimming: 7 bases; junction bases outside the gene matches: 2. This clone was counted between two and nine times. Execution of the assay was at deep level. Approximately 30,000 T cell genomes (roughly 310 ng DNA) went into each PBMC replicate. TCRdb keeps only in-frame clones here, not all; method: immunoSEQ multiplex PCR. This table holds some 530,000 clones, over 70% found once. The receptor's source is a woman aged 40 to 50 in good health. Some clones in this sample may be carry-over from other donors' samples. What was sequenced was PBMCs. The J gene is TRBJ1-1, the V gene TRBV28; 7 bases match TRBD1. CDR3 bases: TGTGCCAGCAGAGACAGGGATGAAGCTTTCTTT. Its protein product is CASRDRDEAFF.